This TCR beta chain was recovered during a study of cytomegalovirus exposure and HLA in healthy donors. PCR was performed using 60 Vbeta and 13 Jbeta primers. The method was immunoSEQ multiplex PCR; TCRdb's version includes in-frame clones alone and lacks a portion of them. The sample carries roughly 120,000 clones, 65% to 90% recorded once. The clonotype originates from a woman aged 35 to 49 in good health and CMV-seronegative. Sample: PBMCs.

This chain's CDR3 is CASSADRGQSAEAFF. The CDR3 DNA is TGTGCCAGTAGTGCGGACAGGGGGCAAAGCGCTGAAGCTTTCTTT. The V and J genes are TRBV19 and TRBJ1-1; 11 bases match TRBD1. In germline, CDR1 is LNHDA, CDR2 SQIVND (reference sequence). The CDR3 has 15 amino acids. The V and J ends lost 5 bases and 6 bases, in that order; junction bases with no gene match: 8.